This TCR beta chain was sequenced in a study of beta chain features in type 1 diabetes. Looking at the study overall: Similarity in age, gender and cell yields was seen between patients and healthy donors. General observations from the study: Within each of all four CD4+ subsets, Type 1 diabetes patients had TCRB CDR3s that were moderately but significantly shorter. Small HLA sub-analyses could not settle whether HLA shapes TCRB rearrangement.

This clone has only one observation. Its antigen remains unidentified. Isolated RNA was reverse transcribed in full, so expressed TCRB transcripts were sequenced. The repertoire was sequenced with immunoSEQ multiplex PCR; TCRdb's copy has only in-frame clones and lacks some. The sample includes around 280,000 clones, about 15% of them seen just once. Germline CDR1 and CDR2: SNHLY and FYNNEI. The CDR3 contains 13 residues. Trimming removed 7 bases from V and 2 bases from J; junction bases left unmatched: 2. The sample taken for sequencing was naive CD4+ T cells from blood. The chain uses TRBV2 and TRBJ2-7, with 10 bases fitting TRBD1. The receptor was isolated from a man aged 18 to 35 with type 1 diabetes. CDR3 coding DNA: TGTGCCAGCAAGGGGACAGGGGCCTACGAGCAGTACTTC. Its translation is CASKGTGAYEQYF.